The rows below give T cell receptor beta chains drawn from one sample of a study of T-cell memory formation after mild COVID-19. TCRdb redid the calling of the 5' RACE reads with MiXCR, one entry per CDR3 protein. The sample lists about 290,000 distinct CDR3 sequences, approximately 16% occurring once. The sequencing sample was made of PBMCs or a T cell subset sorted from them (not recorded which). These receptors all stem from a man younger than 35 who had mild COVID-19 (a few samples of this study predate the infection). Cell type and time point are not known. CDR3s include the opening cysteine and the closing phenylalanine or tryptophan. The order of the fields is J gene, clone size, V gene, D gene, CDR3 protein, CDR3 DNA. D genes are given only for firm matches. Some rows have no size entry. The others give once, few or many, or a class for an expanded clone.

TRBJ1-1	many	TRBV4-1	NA	CASSRGVTEAFF	TGCGCCAGCAGCCGAGGGGTCACTGAAGCTTTCTTT
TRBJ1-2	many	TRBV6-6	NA	CASSYSAGTPNGYTF	TGTGCCAGCAGTTACTCAGCCGGGACGCCAAATGGCTACACCTTC
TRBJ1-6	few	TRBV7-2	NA	CASSLEFGGSPLHF	TGTGCCAGCAGCTTAGAATTTGGGGGCTCACCCCTCCACTTT
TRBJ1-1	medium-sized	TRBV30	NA	CAWSVEGNTEAFF	TGTGCCTGGAGTGTTGAGGGCAACACTGAAGCTTTCTTT
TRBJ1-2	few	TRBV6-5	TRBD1	CASSFNRGGGYTF	TGTGCCAGCAGTTTTAACAGGGGCGGCGGCTACACCTTC
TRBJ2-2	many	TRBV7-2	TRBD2	CASSLAGSAGELFF	TGTGCCAGCAGCCTAGCGGGCTCGGCCGGGGAGCTGTTTTTT
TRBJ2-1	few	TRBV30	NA	CAWSERGANEQFF	TGTGCCTGGAGTGAGAGGGGGGCCAATGAGCAGTTCTTC
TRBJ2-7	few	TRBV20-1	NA	CSGLPGQHYEQYF	TGCAGTGGGTTGCCCGGACAGCACTACGAGCAGTACTTC
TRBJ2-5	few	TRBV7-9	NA	CASSRDGGTQYF	TGTGCCAGCAGCCGGGACGGAGGGACCCAGTACTTC
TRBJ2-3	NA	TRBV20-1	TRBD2	CSARTSPTDTQYF	TGCAGTGCTAGGACTAGCCCCACAGATACGCAGTATTTT
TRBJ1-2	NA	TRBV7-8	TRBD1	CASSLDRDTSGYTF	TGTGCCAGCAGCTTGGACAGGGACACAAGCGGCTACACCTTC
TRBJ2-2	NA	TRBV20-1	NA	CSATFLGLLTGELFF	TGCAGTGCCACCTTTCTAGGTCTTCTCACCGGGGAGCTGTTTTTT
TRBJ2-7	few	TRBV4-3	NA	CASSQGTGLYEQYF	TGCGCCAGCAGCCAAGGGACGGGACTTTACGAGCAGTACTTC
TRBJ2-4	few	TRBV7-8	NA	CASSRGSPGVLAKNIQYF	TGTGCCAGCAGCCGCGGCTCCCCAGGGGTCTTAGCCAAAAACATTCAGTACTTC
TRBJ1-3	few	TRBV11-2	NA	CASSPGKRNTIYF	TGTGCCAGCAGCCCCGGGAAGCGAAACACCATATATTTT
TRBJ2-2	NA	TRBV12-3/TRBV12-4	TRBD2	CASSLAGLGVAGRHWELFF	TGTGCCAGCAGTTTAGCCGGACTAGGAGTAGCGGGGAGGCACTGGGAGCTGTTTTTT
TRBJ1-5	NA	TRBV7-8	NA	CASSLRWDYSNQPQHF	TGTGCCAGCAGCTTAAGATGGGATTATAGCAATCAGCCCCAGCATTTT
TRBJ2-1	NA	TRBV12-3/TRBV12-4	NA	CASTVTSDRVGWDEQFF	TGTGCCAGCACCGTAACTAGCGACAGGGTAGGTTGGGATGAGCAGTTCTTC
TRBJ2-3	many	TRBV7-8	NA	CASSFSSASTDTQYF	TGTGCCAGCAGCTTTTCTAGTGCTAGCACAGATACGCAGTATTTT
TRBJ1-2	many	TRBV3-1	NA	CASSQEWGTYGYTF	TGTGCCAGCAGCCAAGAATGGGGGACCTATGGCTACACCTTC
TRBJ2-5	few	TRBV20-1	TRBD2	CSAVGTSGGAWETQYF	TGCAGTGCTGTCGGGACTAGCGGGGGGGCTTGGGAGACCCAGTACTTC
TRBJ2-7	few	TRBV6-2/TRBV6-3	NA	CASSFSSSYEQYF	TGTGCCAGCAGTTTCTCCAGCAGCTACGAGCAGTACTTC
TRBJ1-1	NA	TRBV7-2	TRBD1	CASSPLGTGVSAFF	TGTGCCAGCAGCCCACTTGGGACAGGGGTTTCAGCTTTCTTT
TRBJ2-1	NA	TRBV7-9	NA	CASSLSPGTEQFF	TGTGCCAGCAGCTTATCCCCGGGCACTGAGCAGTTCTTC
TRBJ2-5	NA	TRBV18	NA	CASSPRFQETQYF	TGTGCCAGCTCACCTCGATTTCAAGAGACCCAGTACTTC
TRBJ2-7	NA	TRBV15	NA	CATSRSSDSYEQYF	TGTGCCACCAGCAGATCTTCGGACAGCTACGAGCAGTACTTC
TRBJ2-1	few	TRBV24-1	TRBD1	CATSDSTGDDEQFF	TGTGCCACCAGTGATTCGACAGGGGACGATGAGCAGTTCTTC
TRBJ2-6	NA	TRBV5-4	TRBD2	CASSRGLAGGSGANVLTF	TGTGCCAGCAGCCGCGGACTCGCGGGGGGCTCTGGGGCCAACGTCCTGACTTTC
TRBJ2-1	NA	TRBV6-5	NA	CASSYTLNRVTYNEQFF	TGTGCCAGCAGTTACACCCTGAACAGGGTAACCTACAATGAGCAGTTCTTC
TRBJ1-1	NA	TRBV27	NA	CASSSPRGWGLFF	TGTGCCAGCAGTTCCCCAAGGGGCTGGGGTCTTTTCTTT
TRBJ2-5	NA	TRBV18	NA	CASSPSNWVETQYF	TGTGCCAGCTCACCAAGCAACTGGGTCGAGACCCAGTACTTC
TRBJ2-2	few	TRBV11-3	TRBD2	CASSFSGGGMEELFF	TGTGCCAGCAGCTTCAGCGGGGGAGGGATGGAGGAGCTGTTTTTT
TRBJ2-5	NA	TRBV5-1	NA	CASSQGGNQETQYF	TGCGCCAGCAGCCAGGGGGGGAACCAAGAGACCCAGTACTTC
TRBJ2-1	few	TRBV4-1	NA	CASSQFQMGKDRVEQFF	TGCGCCAGCAGCCAATTTCAGATGGGGAAGGACAGAGTTGAGCAGTTCTTC
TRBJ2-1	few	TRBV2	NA	CASRPRQAGEQFF	TGTGCCAGCAGGCCCAGACAGGCTGGTGAGCAGTTCTTC
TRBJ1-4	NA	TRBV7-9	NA	CASSLRASTTDLFF	TGTGCCAGCAGCTTAAGGGCCAGTACGACAGACCTGTTTTTT
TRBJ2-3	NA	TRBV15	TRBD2	CATSRGLAGGPGTQYF	TGTGCCACCAGCAGAGGACTAGCGGGGGGCCCCGGTACGCAGTATTTT
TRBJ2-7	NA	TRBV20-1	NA	CSAAPRARRYEQYF	TGCAGTGCCGCACCTCGGGCCAGGCGATACGAGCAGTACTTC
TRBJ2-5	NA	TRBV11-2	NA	CASSLAVRGLEETQYF	TGTGCCAGCAGCTTAGCGGTCAGGGGATTAGAAGAGACCCAGTACTTC
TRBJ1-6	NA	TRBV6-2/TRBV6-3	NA	CASSYPTPLHF	TGTGCCAGCAGTTACCCGACACCCCTCCACTTT
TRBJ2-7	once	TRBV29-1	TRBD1	CSATGFSPLEQYF	TGCAGCGCGACAGGGTTTTCACCCCTCGAGCAGTACTTC
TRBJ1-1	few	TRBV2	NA	CASSGERGTEAFF	TGTGCCAGCAGTGGGGAGAGGGGCACTGAAGCTTTCTTT
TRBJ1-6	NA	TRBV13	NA	CASSLGQGDLPLHF	TGTGCCAGCAGCTTAGGGCAGGGAGACTTGCCCCTCCACTTT
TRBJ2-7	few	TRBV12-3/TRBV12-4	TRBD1	CASSSMGQGGYEQYF	TGTGCCAGCAGCTCGATGGGACAGGGGGGGTACGAGCAGTACTTC
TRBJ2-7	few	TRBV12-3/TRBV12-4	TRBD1	CASSLGTGGLQYF	TGTGCCAGCAGTTTAGGGACAGGGGGCTTGCAGTACTTC
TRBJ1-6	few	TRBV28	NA	CASGGPSGDTSVRREFYSPLHF	TGTGCCAGTGGCGGACCTTCGGGGGATACCAGCGTCAGAAGGGAGTTTTATTCACCCCTCCACTTT
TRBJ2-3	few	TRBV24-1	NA	CATSDPGRHTQYF	TGTGCCACCAGTGATCCCGGGCGACATACGCAGTATTTT
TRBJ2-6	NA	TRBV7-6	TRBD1	CASSPLLPRDRGPFSGANVLTF	TGTGCCAGCAGCCCCTTACTTCCTCGGGACAGGGGCCCGTTCTCTGGGGCCAACGTCCTGACTTTC
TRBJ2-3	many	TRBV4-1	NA	CASSQETAPNTDTQYF	TGCGCCAGCAGCCAAGAGACGGCCCCTAACACAGATACGCAGTATTTT
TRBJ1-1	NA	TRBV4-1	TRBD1	CASSQDNRGVTEAFF	TGCGCCAGCAGCCAAGATAACAGGGGGGTCACTGAAGCTTTCTTT
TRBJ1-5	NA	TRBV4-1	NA	CASSQVGTEDQPQHF	TGCGCCAGCAGCCAGGTAGGAACAGAAGATCAGCCCCAGCATTTT
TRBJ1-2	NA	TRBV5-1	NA	CASSSPKEDGYTF	TGCGCCAGCAGCTCACCTAAGGAGGATGGCTACACCTTC
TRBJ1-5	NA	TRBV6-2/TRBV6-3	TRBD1	CASSYSGRGDPFGNQPQHF	TGTGCCAGCAGTTACTCCGGCAGGGGGGACCCTTTTGGCAATCAGCCCCAGCATTTT
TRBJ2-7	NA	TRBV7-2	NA	CASSLANSYEQYF	TGTGCCAGCAGCTTAGCTAACAGCTACGAGCAGTACTTC
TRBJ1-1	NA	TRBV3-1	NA	CASSQDGRNLEAFF	TGTGCCAGCAGCCAAGACGGGCGGAACCTTGAAGCTTTCTTT
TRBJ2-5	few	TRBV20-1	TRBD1	CSAQQGGQETQYF	TGCAGTGCTCAACAGGGGGGACAAGAGACCCAGTACTTC
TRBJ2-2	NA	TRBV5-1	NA	CASGKLQAGELFF	TGCGCCAGCGGGAAGCTACAGGCCGGGGAGCTGTTTTTT
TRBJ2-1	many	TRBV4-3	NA	CASSQESYNEQFF	TGCGCCAGCAGCCAAGAGTCCTACAATGAGCAGTTCTTC
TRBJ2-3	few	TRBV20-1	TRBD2	CSAPLSGGATDTQYF	TGCAGTGCCCCACTTAGCGGGGGGGCCACAGATACGCAGTATTTT